The rows below give T cell receptor beta chains drawn from one sample of a study of blood T cell repertoires in COVID-19. The assay was immunoSEQ multiplex PCR, and TCRdb's table has in-frame clones only and misses some. This sample has 85,000 to 100,000 clones, with about 85% found just once. Sequencing used peripheral blood. All receptors come from a man in his fifties or sixties with acute or convalescent COVID-19. The CDR3 runs from the conserved cysteine through the conserved F or W. Each record gives: CDR3 protein, CDR3 DNA, J gene, V gene, clone size, D gene. A D gene is named only where the DNA matches it firmly. Size values are once, few and many counts, or a class for expanded clones, and some rows have none.

cdr3_aa: CASSRRRDPGNTIYF; cdr3_nt: TGTGCCAGCAGCCGAAGGAGGGACCCTGGAAACACCATATATTTT; j_call: TRBJ1-3; v_call: TRBV11-1; clone_size: NA; d_call: NA
cdr3_aa: CASSDTGNEQYF; cdr3_nt: TGTGCCAGCAGCGACACAGGGAACGAGCAGTACTTC; j_call: TRBJ2-7; v_call: TRBV7-9; clone_size: NA; d_call: NA
cdr3_aa: CASSAGTSNPYNEQFF; cdr3_nt: TGTGCCAGCAGCGCCGGGACTAGCAACCCATACAATGAGCAGTTCTTC; j_call: TRBJ2-1; v_call: TRBV9; clone_size: NA; d_call: TRBD2
cdr3_aa: CASSLEPPDRGAKNIQYF; cdr3_nt: TGCGCCAGCAGCTTGGAGCCTCCCGACCGCGGGGCCAAAAACATTCAGTACTTC; j_call: TRBJ2-4; v_call: TRBV5-1; clone_size: NA; d_call: NA
cdr3_aa: CSVEDSSSGLYEQYF; cdr3_nt: TGCAGCGTTGAAGATTCGTCTAGCGGCCTCTACGAGCAGTACTTC; j_call: TRBJ2-7; v_call: TRBV29-1; clone_size: NA; d_call: TRBD2
cdr3_aa: CASSVVSGGSTDTQYF; cdr3_nt: TGTGCCAGCAGCGTAGTTTCCGGGGGTAGCACAGATACGCAGTATTTT; j_call: TRBJ2-3; v_call: TRBV9; clone_size: NA; d_call: NA
cdr3_aa: CSYRTGEKEKLFF; cdr3_nt: TGCAGCTACCGGACAGGGGAGAAGGAAAAACTGTTTTTT; j_call: TRBJ1-4; v_call: TRBV29-1; clone_size: NA; d_call: TRBD1
cdr3_aa: CRDSSLNEQYF; cdr3_nt: TGCAGGGACAGTTCCTTAAACGAGCAGTACTTC; j_call: TRBJ2-7; v_call: TRBV20-1; clone_size: NA; d_call: NA
cdr3_aa: CASSSRGSFSYNEQFF; cdr3_nt: TGTGCCAGCAGCTCCAGGGGGTCATTCTCCTACAATGAGCAGTTCTTC; j_call: TRBJ2-1; v_call: TRBV7-8; clone_size: NA; d_call: TRBD1
cdr3_aa: CASSNGGNQPQHF; cdr3_nt: TGTGCCAGCAGCAACGGGGGTAATCAGCCCCAGCATTTT; j_call: TRBJ1-5; v_call: TRBV6-2/TRBV6-3; clone_size: NA; d_call: NA
cdr3_aa: CASSALLGLAGGTQYF; cdr3_nt: TGTGCCAGCAGCGCGCTACTCGGACTAGCGGGAGGAACGCAGTATTTT; j_call: TRBJ2-3; v_call: TRBV5-4; clone_size: NA; d_call: TRBD2
cdr3_aa: CASSHGEVPYEQYF; cdr3_nt: TGTGCCAGCAGCCATGGCGAGGTCCCCTACGAGCAGTACTTC; j_call: TRBJ2-7; v_call: TRBV5-6; clone_size: NA; d_call: NA
cdr3_aa: CASTTRPGRRDTQYF; cdr3_nt: TGTGCCAGCACCACACGTCCCGGGAGGCGAGATACGCAGTATTTT; j_call: TRBJ2-3; v_call: TRBV9; clone_size: NA; d_call: TRBD2
cdr3_aa: CASSQDPAGGLLDTQYF; cdr3_nt: TGCGCCAGCAGCCAAGACCCAGCGGGGGGTTTGCTAGATACGCAGTATTTT; j_call: TRBJ2-3; v_call: TRBV4-3; clone_size: NA; d_call: TRBD2
cdr3_aa: CAWSWGLAATGELFF; cdr3_nt: TGTGCCTGGAGTTGGGGACTAGCGGCCACCGGGGAGCTGTTTTTT; j_call: TRBJ2-2; v_call: TRBV30; clone_size: NA; d_call: TRBD2
cdr3_aa: CASGGLASLPGELFF; cdr3_nt: TGCGCCAGCGGGGGACTAGCCAGTTTGCCCGGGGAGCTGTTTTTT; j_call: TRBJ2-2; v_call: TRBV5-1; clone_size: NA; d_call: TRBD2
cdr3_aa: CASKLGYTDTQYF; cdr3_nt: TGTGCCAGCAAGCTGGGCTACACAGATACGCAGTATTTT; j_call: TRBJ2-3; v_call: TRBV2; clone_size: NA; d_call: NA
cdr3_aa: CSVGTGGSYEQYF; cdr3_nt: TGCAGCGTTGGTACAGGGGGCTCCTACGAGCAGTACTTC; j_call: TRBJ2-7; v_call: TRBV29-1; clone_size: NA; d_call: TRBD1
cdr3_aa: CAWSVIGLTEAFF; cdr3_nt: TGTGCCTGGAGTGTGATCGGACTGACTGAAGCTTTCTTT; j_call: TRBJ1-1; v_call: TRBV30; clone_size: NA; d_call: NA
cdr3_aa: CASSLAVDLWTGDEQYF; cdr3_nt: TGTGCCAGCAGCTTAGCGGTTGATCTATGGACAGGGGACGAGCAGTACTTC; j_call: TRBJ2-7; v_call: TRBV7-6; clone_size: NA; d_call: TRBD1
cdr3_aa: CASSMRGKAGELFF; cdr3_nt: TGTGCCAGTAGTATGAGGGGGAAGGCCGGGGAGCTGTTTTTT; j_call: TRBJ2-2; v_call: TRBV19; clone_size: NA; d_call: NA
cdr3_aa: CASSKTGTGALSSTDTQYF; cdr3_nt: TGTGCCAGCAGCAAGACCGGGACAGGGGCTCTCTCTAGCACAGATACGCAGTATTTT; j_call: TRBJ2-3; v_call: TRBV3-1/TRBV3-2; clone_size: few; d_call: TRBD1
cdr3_aa: CASSQTAYEQYF; cdr3_nt: TGTGCCAGCAGCCAGACAGCCTACGAGCAGTACTTC; j_call: TRBJ2-7; v_call: TRBV7-2; clone_size: NA; d_call: NA
cdr3_aa: CAWSAGILNTEAFF; cdr3_nt: TGTGCCTGGAGTGCCGGGATTCTAAACACTGAAGCTTTCTTT; j_call: TRBJ1-1; v_call: TRBV30; clone_size: NA; d_call: NA
cdr3_aa: CSASELGTSVDEQFF; cdr3_nt: TGCAGTGCTAGTGAGTTAGGGACTAGCGTTGATGAGCAGTTCTTC; j_call: TRBJ2-1; v_call: TRBV20-1; clone_size: NA; d_call: TRBD2
cdr3_aa: CASSPPGGLAGGLGANVLTF; cdr3_nt: TGTGCCAGCTCACCACCCGGCGGACTAGCGGGAGGGTTAGGGGCCAACGTCCTGACTTTC; j_call: TRBJ2-6; v_call: TRBV18; clone_size: NA; d_call: TRBD2
cdr3_aa: CASSLRDRGLPRETQYF; cdr3_nt: TGTGCCAGCAGCTTGCGGGACAGGGGGCTTCCCAGAGAGACCCAGTACTTC; j_call: TRBJ2-5; v_call: TRBV7-9; clone_size: NA; d_call: TRBD1
cdr3_aa: CASSHGRGAFF; cdr3_nt: TGTGCCAGCAGTCACGGACGCGGGGCTTTCTTT; j_call: TRBJ1-1; v_call: TRBV6-2/TRBV6-3; clone_size: NA; d_call: NA
cdr3_aa: CASSERRVGSGEQFF; cdr3_nt: TGTGCCAGCAGCGAGAGGAGGGTAGGTAGCGGTGAGCAGTTCTTC; j_call: TRBJ2-1; v_call: TRBV3-1/TRBV3-2; clone_size: NA; d_call: NA
cdr3_aa: CAISESSLGGIYEQYF; cdr3_nt: TGTGCCATCAGTGAGTCGTCGCTTGGGGGGATCTACGAGCAGTACTTC; j_call: TRBJ2-7; v_call: TRBV10-3; clone_size: NA; d_call: NA
cdr3_aa: CASSQEQGITYEQYF; cdr3_nt: TGTGCCAGCAGCCAAGAACAGGGGATAACCTACGAGCAGTACTTC; j_call: TRBJ2-7; v_call: TRBV3-1/TRBV3-2; clone_size: NA; d_call: TRBD1
cdr3_aa: CASSSDLGQGTRTEAFF; cdr3_nt: TGTGCCAGCAGCTCAGACCTTGGACAGGGAACGAGGACTGAAGCTTTCTTT; j_call: TRBJ1-1; v_call: TRBV7-9; clone_size: NA; d_call: TRBD1
cdr3_aa: CSTAGSYGYTF; cdr3_nt: TGCAGCACCGCAGGGTCCTATGGCTACACCTTC; j_call: TRBJ1-2; v_call: TRBV29-1; clone_size: NA; d_call: NA
cdr3_aa: CASTNGKTQYF; cdr3_nt: TGTGCCAGCACCAACGGGAAGACCCAGTACTTC; j_call: TRBJ2-5; v_call: TRBV6-5; clone_size: NA; d_call: NA
cdr3_aa: CAISGGDKGGETQYF; cdr3_nt: TGTGCCATCAGTGGTGGGGACAAGGGCGGAGAGACCCAGTACTTC; j_call: TRBJ2-5; v_call: TRBV10-3; clone_size: NA; d_call: NA
cdr3_aa: CASSYVAGRGTGELFF; cdr3_nt: TGTGCCAGCAGTTACGTGGCAGGAAGGGGCACCGGGGAGCTGTTTTTT; j_call: TRBJ2-2; v_call: TRBV6-5; clone_size: NA; d_call: NA
cdr3_aa: CSVVSGNTEAFF; cdr3_nt: TGCAGCGTTGTGTCCGGGAACACTGAAGCTTTCTTT; j_call: TRBJ1-1; v_call: TRBV29-1; clone_size: NA; d_call: NA
cdr3_aa: CASSRQGADNEQFF; cdr3_nt: TGTGCCAGTAGTAGACAGGGGGCCGACAATGAGCAGTTCTTC; j_call: TRBJ2-1; v_call: TRBV19; clone_size: NA; d_call: TRBD1
cdr3_aa: CASSQDLSNRGLFGYTF; cdr3_nt: TGCGCCAGCAGCCAAGATCTCAGCAACAGGGGGCTTTTCGGCTACACCTTC; j_call: TRBJ1-2; v_call: TRBV4-3; clone_size: NA; d_call: TRBD1
cdr3_aa: CASSQDLGFSQPQHF; cdr3_nt: TGTGCCAGCAGCCAAGATCTGGGCTTCAGTCAGCCCCAGCATTTT; j_call: TRBJ1-5; v_call: TRBV4-2; clone_size: NA; d_call: NA
cdr3_aa: CASSPKALAGLVYEQYF; cdr3_nt: TGTGCCAGCAGCCCGAAGGCCCTAGCGGGGTTGGTCTACGAGCAGTACTTC; j_call: TRBJ2-7; v_call: TRBV11-2; clone_size: NA; d_call: TRBD2
cdr3_aa: CASSLAGGRPHGELFF; cdr3_nt: TGCGCCAGCAGCTTGGCTGGGGGGAGGCCCCACGGGGAGCTGTTTTTT; j_call: TRBJ2-2; v_call: TRBV5-1; clone_size: NA; d_call: NA
cdr3_aa: CASSLLAGGPEQETQYF; cdr3_nt: TGTGCCAGCAGTTTATTAGCGGGAGGGCCGGAACAAGAGACCCAGTACTTC; j_call: TRBJ2-5; v_call: TRBV27; clone_size: NA; d_call: TRBD2
cdr3_aa: CASSYRQGRTEAFF; cdr3_nt: TGTGCCAGCAGTTACAGACAGGGTCGGACTGAAGCTTTCTTT; j_call: TRBJ1-1; v_call: TRBV6-2/TRBV6-3; clone_size: many; d_call: TRBD1
cdr3_aa: CASGLVRGETQYF; cdr3_nt: TGTGCTAGTGGTTTGGTACGAGGGGAGACCCAGTACTTC; j_call: TRBJ2-5; v_call: TRBV12-5; clone_size: NA; d_call: NA
cdr3_aa: CASSLSRQIYGYTF; cdr3_nt: TGTGCCAGCAGCTTATCTAGACAGATCTATGGCTACACCTTC; j_call: TRBJ1-2; v_call: TRBV7-2; clone_size: NA; d_call: NA
cdr3_aa: CASSYSGTSQRAGELFF; cdr3_nt: TGTGCCAGCAGTTACTCGGGGACTAGCCAAAGAGCCGGGGAGCTGTTTTTT; j_call: TRBJ2-2; v_call: TRBV6-2/TRBV6-3; clone_size: NA; d_call: TRBD2
cdr3_aa: CASSLAPRNEQFF; cdr3_nt: TGTGCCAGCAGTTTAGCCCCCCGGAATGAGCAGTTCTTC; j_call: TRBJ2-1; v_call: TRBV12-3/TRBV12-4; clone_size: NA; d_call: NA
cdr3_aa: CASRLTGGREAFF; cdr3_nt: TGTGCCAGCAGACTTACAGGGGGGCGTGAAGCTTTCTTT; j_call: TRBJ1-1; v_call: TRBV12-3/TRBV12-4; clone_size: NA; d_call: TRBD1
cdr3_aa: CASSLVGTGSYEQYF; cdr3_nt: TGCGCCAGCAGCTTGGTCGGGACAGGGTCGTACGAGCAGTACTTC; j_call: TRBJ2-7; v_call: TRBV5-1; clone_size: once; d_call: TRBD1
cdr3_aa: CASSLVAEETQYF; cdr3_nt: TGCGCCAGCAGCTTGGTCGCAGAAGAGACCCAGTACTTC; j_call: TRBJ2-5; v_call: TRBV5-1; clone_size: NA; d_call: NA
cdr3_aa: CASSQERRVWKEQFF; cdr3_nt: TGTGCCAGCAGCCAAGAGAGGCGGGTTTGGAAAGAGCAGTTCTTC; j_call: TRBJ2-1; v_call: TRBV3-1/TRBV3-2; clone_size: NA; d_call: NA
cdr3_aa: CASSLPDTQYF; cdr3_nt: TGTGCCAGCAGTCTTCCCGATACGCAGTATTTT; j_call: TRBJ2-3; v_call: TRBV6-2/TRBV6-3; clone_size: NA; d_call: NA
cdr3_aa: CASKLGTGGNYEQYF; cdr3_nt: TGTGCCAGCAAACTCGGGACAGGGGGCAACTACGAGCAGTACTTC; j_call: TRBJ2-7; v_call: TRBV2; clone_size: NA; d_call: TRBD1
cdr3_aa: CASSYAGQYNQPQHF; cdr3_nt: TGTGCCAGCAGTTACGCGGGACAGTACAATCAGCCCCAGCATTTT; j_call: TRBJ1-5; v_call: TRBV6-2/TRBV6-3; clone_size: NA; d_call: TRBD1